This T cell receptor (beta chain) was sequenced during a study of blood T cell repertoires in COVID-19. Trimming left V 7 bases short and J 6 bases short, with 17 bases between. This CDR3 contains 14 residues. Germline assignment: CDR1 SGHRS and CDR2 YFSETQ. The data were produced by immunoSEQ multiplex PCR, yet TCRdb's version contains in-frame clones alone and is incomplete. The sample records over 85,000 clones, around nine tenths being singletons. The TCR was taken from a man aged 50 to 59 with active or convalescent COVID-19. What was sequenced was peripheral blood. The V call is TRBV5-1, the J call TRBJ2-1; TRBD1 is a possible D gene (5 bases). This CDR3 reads CASGRQNPFNEQFF. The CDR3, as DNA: TGCGCCAGCGGACGACAGAATCCTTTCAATGAGCAGTTCTTC.